The clone carrying this TCR beta chain appeared once. Germline loops: CDR1 LNHDA, CDR2 SQIVND (reference sequence). The CDR3 totals 15 residues. J was trimmed by 5 bases and V by 5 bases; bases with no gene match: 10. Method: immunoSEQ multiplex PCR; TCRdb's copy keeps in-frame clones and lacks some. The sample has around 94,000 clones; roughly 95% are singletons. This sample was taken from a study of cytomegalovirus exposure and HLA in healthy donors. V and J are TRBV19 and TRBJ2-7; 9 nucleotides line up with TRBD1. The sequencing sample was made of PBMCs. The clonotype originates from a woman aged 18-30 years in good health and CMV-seronegative. CDR3 in DNA: TGTGCCAGTAGTCAAACGGGACAGGGTAAAGACGAGCAGTACTTC. Translated: CASSQTGQGKDEQYF.